What follows describes a single T cell receptor (beta chain). Antigen: not known. This entry comes from a study of shared clonotypes between healthy human individuals. Findings and limits, study-wide: Collection of samples was limited to blood; tissue repertoires likely differ. A reduction in generation probabilities was seen for non-shared clonotypes relative to those shared by all four donors.

CDR3 length: 17 amino acids. The ends were cut back, 3 bases at V and 0 bases at J, with 18 bases in the middle. CDR1 and CDR2 (germline): LNHDA, SQIVND (reference sequence). Deep was the level at which the assay was run. TCRdb's copy holds only in-frame clones and misses some; the assay was immunoSEQ multiplex PCR. Of fewer than 3 million clones listed, roughly 90% are singletons. This chain joins TRBV19 and TRBJ2-7, with no clear D. The clonotype originates from a man aged 18 to 30 in good health. Some clones in this sample may be carry-over from other donors' samples. Sequenced: naive CD4+ T cells from PBMCs. Regarding subset: CD45RA+ positively selected. Here the CDR3 reads CASSILFVQPYSYEQYF. CDR3 nucleotides: TGTGCCAGTAGTATTCTCTTCGTGCAGCCCTACTCCTACGAGCAGTACTTC.